The rows below give T cell receptor beta chains drawn from one sample of a study of PD-1 blockade in classical Hodgkin lymphoma. The protocol was immunoSEQ multiplex PCR, while the TCRdb copy is restricted to in-frame clones and leaves out a portion. The top ten hold around 1.3% of the sample, which has around 32,000 clones, approximately 90% seen once. The sequenced sample was CD4+ T cells from blood. All receptors come from a human donor with classical Hodgkin lymphoma. Each CDR3 is given with its conserved first and last residue. A D gene is named only where the DNA matches it firmly. The size field is filled for only some rows; it gives once, few, many or a size class.

CDR3nt	CDR3aa	d_gene	abundance	len	v_gene	j_gene
TGTGCCAGCTCACCAAGGTCAGGGTCTGCTGGTGAGACTTTCTTT	CASSPRSGSAGETFF	NA	NA	15	TRBV18	TRBJ1-1
TGTGCCAGCAGTGAAGGCCAGGGGGCGAGTCAGCCCCAGCATTTT	CASSEGQGASQPQHF	TRBD1	NA	15	TRBV2	TRBJ1-5
TGCGCCAGCAGCTCCACCGGGACCGCGAACACCGGGGAGCTGTTTTTT	CASSSTGTANTGELFF	NA	NA	16	TRBV5-1	TRBJ2-2
TGTGCCACGCGACAGGGTACTATCTATGGCTACACCTTC	CATRQGTIYGYTF	TRBD1	NA	13	TRBV28	TRBJ1-2
TGCAGCGTTTCCGGGACAGCTTCCTATGGCTACACCTTC	CSVSGTASYGYTF	TRBD1	NA	13	TRBV29-1	TRBJ1-2
TGTGCCTCTATGCCGGGGGGCGCGACAGATACGCAGTATTTT	CASMPGGATDTQYF	NA	NA	14	TRBV10-3	TRBJ2-3
TGTGCCAACCTGCTGGCCGGCAATCAGCCCCAGCATTTT	CANLLAGNQPQHF	NA	NA	13	TRBV21-1	TRBJ1-5
TGTGCCAGCAGCTTAGGAGGGCCCTCTGGAAACACCATATATTTT	CASSLGGPSGNTIYF	NA	NA	15	TRBV5-6	TRBJ1-3
TGTGCCAGCAGTGAAAACATTCAGTACTTC	CASSENIQYF	NA	NA	10	TRBV2	TRBJ2-4
TGTGCCAGCAGTTCCCGAGGCGGGAGGGCCTACCACGAGCAGTACTTC	CASSSRGGRAYHEQYF	TRBD2	few	16	TRBV6-6	TRBJ2-7
TGTGCCAGCAGTGAAGGGACGTGGTCCATATATTTT	CASSEGTWSIYF	NA	few	12	TRBV2	TRBJ1-3
TGTGCCAGCAGCTTGGGGCTAGCTCCCATGTCAGATACGCAGTATTTT	CASSLGLAPMSDTQYF	NA	NA	16	TRBV5-8	TRBJ2-3
TGTGCCAGCAGCGTAGATACTAGTCAACGTGAGCAGTTCTTC	CASSVDTSQREQFF	NA	NA	14	TRBV9	TRBJ2-1
TGTGCCAGCAGCGTAGACAGGGGGCCCTATGGCTACACCTTC	CASSVDRGPYGYTF	TRBD1	NA	14	TRBV7-2	TRBJ1-2